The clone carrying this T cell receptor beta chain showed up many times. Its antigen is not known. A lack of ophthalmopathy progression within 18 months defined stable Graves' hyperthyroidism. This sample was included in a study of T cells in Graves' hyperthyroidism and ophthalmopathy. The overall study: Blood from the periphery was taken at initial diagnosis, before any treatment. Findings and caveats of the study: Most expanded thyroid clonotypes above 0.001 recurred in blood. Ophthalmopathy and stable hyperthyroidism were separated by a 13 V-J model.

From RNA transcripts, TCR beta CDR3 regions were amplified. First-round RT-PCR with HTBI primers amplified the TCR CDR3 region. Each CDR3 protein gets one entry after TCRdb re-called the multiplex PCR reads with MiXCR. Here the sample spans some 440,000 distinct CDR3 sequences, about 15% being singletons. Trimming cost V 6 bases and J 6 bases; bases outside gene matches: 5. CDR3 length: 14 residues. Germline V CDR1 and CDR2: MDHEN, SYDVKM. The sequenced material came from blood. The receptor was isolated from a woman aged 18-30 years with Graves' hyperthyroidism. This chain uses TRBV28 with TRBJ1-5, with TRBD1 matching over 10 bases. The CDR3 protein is CASRGQGRAQPQHF. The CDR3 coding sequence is TGTGCCAGCAGGGGACAGGGGCGCGCTCAGCCCCAGCATTTT.